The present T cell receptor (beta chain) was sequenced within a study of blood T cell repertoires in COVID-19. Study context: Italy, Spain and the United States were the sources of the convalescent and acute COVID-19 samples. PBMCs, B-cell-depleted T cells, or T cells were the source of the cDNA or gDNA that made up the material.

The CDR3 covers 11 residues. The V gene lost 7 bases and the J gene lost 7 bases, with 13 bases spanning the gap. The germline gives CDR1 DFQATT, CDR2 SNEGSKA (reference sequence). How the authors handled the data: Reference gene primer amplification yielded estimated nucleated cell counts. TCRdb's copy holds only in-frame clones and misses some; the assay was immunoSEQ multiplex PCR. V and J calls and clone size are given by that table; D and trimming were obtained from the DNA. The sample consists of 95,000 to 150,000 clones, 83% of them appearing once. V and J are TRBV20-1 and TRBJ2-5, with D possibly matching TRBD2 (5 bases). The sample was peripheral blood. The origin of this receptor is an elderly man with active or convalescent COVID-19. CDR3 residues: CSVLNEGTQYF. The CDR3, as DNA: TGCAGTGTTTTAAATGAGGGGACCCAGTACTTC.